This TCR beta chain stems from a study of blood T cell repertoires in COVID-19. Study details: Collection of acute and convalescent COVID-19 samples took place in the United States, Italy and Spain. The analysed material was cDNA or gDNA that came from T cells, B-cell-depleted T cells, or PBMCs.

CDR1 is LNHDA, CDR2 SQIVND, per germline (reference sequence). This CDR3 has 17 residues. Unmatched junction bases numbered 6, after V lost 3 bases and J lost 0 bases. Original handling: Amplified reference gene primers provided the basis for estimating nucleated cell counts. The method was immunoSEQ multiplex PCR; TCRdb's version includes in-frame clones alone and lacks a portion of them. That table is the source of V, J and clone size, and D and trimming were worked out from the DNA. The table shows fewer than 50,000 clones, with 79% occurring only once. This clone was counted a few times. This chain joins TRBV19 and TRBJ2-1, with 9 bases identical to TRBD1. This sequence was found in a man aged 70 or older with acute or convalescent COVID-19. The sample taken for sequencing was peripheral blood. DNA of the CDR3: TGTGCCAGTAGTATTACCGGGACAGGGCCCTCCTACAATGAGCAGTTCTTC. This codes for CASSITGTGPSYNEQFF.